The clone carrying this TCR beta chain was observed a few times. Per the original methods: Reference gene primers were amplified, and this amplification served to estimate nucleated cell counts. Using immunoSEQ multiplex PCR, the repertoire was profiled, and TCRdb retains in-frame clones only, with some absent. V and J calls and clone size are those listed in that table; D and trimming were worked out from the DNA. The repertoire holds around 230,000 clones, with roughly four fifths as singletons. This CDR3 spans 15 amino acids. Germline-derived CDR1 and CDR2 are SNHLY and FYNNEI. The V gene end was trimmed by 6 bases and the J gene end by 3 bases; junction bases not matched to a gene: 6. This entry comes from a study of blood T cell repertoires in COVID-19.

Sequenced input: peripheral blood. The chain employs TRBV2 and TRBJ1-5; 9 bases match TRBD1. The TCR was taken from a woman older than 75 with acute or convalescent COVID-19. The CDR3 bases are TGTGCCAGCAGGGAGACAGGGGGTATCAATCAGCCCCAGCATTTT. This codes for CASRETGGINQPQHF.